The 23 T cell receptor beta chains listed next were all sequenced from one sample in a study of shared clonotypes between healthy human individuals. Sequenced by immunoSEQ multiplex PCR; TCRdb stores in-frame clones only, minus some. This table has approximately 1,500,000 clones, over 95% appearing once. The sequencing sample was made of naive CD4+ T cells sorted from blood. The subset is: CD45RA+ positively selected. Every receptor here comes from a young man in good health.

The J gene is TRBJ2-7, the V gene TRBV18, with TRBD2 matching 8 bases. Germline V lookup: CDR1 KGHSH, CDR2 LQKENI. The length of the CDR3 is 15 residues. J was trimmed by 6 bases and V by 2 bases; bases with no gene match: 9. CDR3 sequence (DNA): TGTGCCAGCTCACCAGGGAGCGGGAGAGGTCGCGAGCAGTACTTC. It translates to CASSPGSGRGREQYF.

This chain joins TRBV28 and TRBJ2-5, with 15 bases fitting TRBD2. CDR3 size: 17 residues. Germline-derived CDR1 and CDR2 are MDHEN and SYDVKM. V shed 4 bases and J 5 bases; nucleotides not matched to a gene: 8. The CDR3 reads CASSYRGLAGGVETQYF. The CDR3 nucleotides are TGTGCCAGCAGTTACAGGGGACTAGCGGGAGGCGTTGAGACCCAGTACTTC.

The rearrangement uses TRBV4-1 and TRBJ2-3, with TRBD2 identical over 11 bases. The ends lost 4 bases at V and 0 bases at J; junction bases unmatched: 9. Germline CDR1 and CDR2: MGHRA and YSYEKL. The CDR3 runs to 18 residues. The CDR3 DNA follows: TGCGCCAGCAGCCTATTGGGACTAGCGGCTACTAGCACAGATACGCAGTATTTT. As protein: CASSLLGLAATSTDTQYF.

V and J are TRBV7-2 and TRBJ2-3; tentative D call: TRBD2 (6 bases). The CDR3 runs 17 residues. V was clipped by 3 bases and J by 0 bases, with 16 bases between them. CDR1 and CDR2 from the germline V gene are SGHTA and FQGNSA. CDR3 nucleotide sequence: TGTGCCAGCAGCTTCGTCCGGCTAGCGTCTAGCACAGATACGCAGTATTTT. As protein: CASSFVRLASSTDTQYF.

The rearrangement links TRBV5-4 to TRBJ2-1; tentatively, D is TRBD1 or TRBD2 (5 bases each). The CDR3 totals 15 residues. The germline V and J ends were trimmed by 0 bases and 4 bases, with 11 bases remaining between them. Germline CDR1 reads SGHNT; CDR2 reads YYREEE (reference sequence). CDR3 sequence (DNA): TGTGCCAGCAGCTTGGAGGGACGGAGATACAATGAGCAGTTCTTC. It codes for CASSLEGRRYNEQFF. Full variable domain (missing parts from reference TRBV5-4 and TRBJ2-1): ETGVTQSPTHLIKTRGQQVTLRCSSQSGHNTVSWYQQALGQGPQFIFQYYREEENGRGNFPPRFSGLQFPNYSSELNVNALELDDSALYLCASSLEGRRYNEQFFGPGTRLTVL.

This clone has only one observation. The V and J genes are TRBV5-1 and TRBJ2-1, with D uncertain. CDR1 is SGHRS, CDR2 YFSETQ, per germline. With 5 bases removed from V and 8 bases from J, the gap between germline ends came to 17 bases. The CDR3 is 14 amino acids. As DNA, the CDR3 is TGCGCCAGCAGACCGAACAGCCCTTTAGATGAGCAGTTCTTC. Protein: CASRPNSPLDEQFF.

The chain uses TRBV9 and TRBJ2-1; maybe TRBD1 (6 bases). The CDR3 is 15 residues long. V was trimmed by 2 bases and J by 1 base, leaving 10 bases between them. Germline-derived CDR1 and CDR2 are SGDLS and YYNGEE. This CDR3 is CASSVHRVSYNEQFF. The CDR3, as DNA: TGTGCCAGCAGCGTTCACAGGGTTTCCTACAATGAGCAGTTCTTC. Full variable domain (missing parts from reference TRBV9 and TRBJ2-1): DSGVTQTPKHLITATGQRVTLRCSPRSGDLSVYWYQQSLDQGLQFLIQYYNGEERAKGNILERFSAQQFPDLHSELNLSSLELGDSALYFCASSVHRVSYNEQFFGPGTRLTVL.

The table lists this clone with a count of one. The identical CDR3 is also encoded by other nucleotide sequences in the sample. The V and J genes are TRBV9 and TRBJ2-1; possible D gene TRBD1, 5 bases. The V and J ends lost 0 bases and 0 bases respectively, with 7 bases between them. CDR1 and CDR2 (germline): SGDLS, YYNGEE. The CDR3 consists of 15 residues. CDR3 residues: CASSVGGHSYNEQFF. CDR3 sequence (DNA): TGTGCCAGCAGCGTAGGAGGACACTCCTACAATGAGCAGTTCTTC.

Worth noting for this clone: This sample includes further DNA sequences coding for the same CDR3. This chain links TRBV2 with TRBJ1-1; maybe TRBD1 (5 bases). The CDR3 is made up of 13 amino acids. Trimming removed 7 bases from V and 1 base from J, with 10 bases in between. Germline-derived CDR1 and CDR2 are SNHLY and FYNNEI. CDR3 in DNA: TGTGCCAGCAACCAACAGGAGAACACTGAAGCTTTCTTT. This sequence encodes CASNQQENTEAFF.

The chain joins TRBV7-9 to TRBJ1-2; D is ambiguous. Germline V CDR1 and CDR2: SEHNR, FQNEAQ (reference sequence). The CDR3 covers 14 residues. Trimming left V 8 bases short and J 2 bases short, with 15 bases between. Here the CDR3 reads CASHPAGRNYGYTF. The CDR3 DNA is TGTGCCAGCCACCCGGCGGGCAGAAACTATGGCTACACCTTC.

The chain links TRBV7-9 to TRBJ2-1; 9 positions match TRBD1. CDR3 size: 18 residues. CDR1 and CDR2 from the germline V gene are SEHNR and FQNEAQ (reference sequence). Trimming cost V 5 bases and J 7 bases; bases outside gene matches: 18. CDR3 bases: TGTGCCAGCAGCCCAGGGTTGTATAGGGACAGGGATGTAAATGAGCAGTTCTTC. Amino acids: CASSPGLYRDRDVNEQFF.

The chain employs TRBV11-2 and TRBJ2-5; 14 bases fit TRBD2. The germline V gene encodes CDR1 SGHAT and CDR2 FQNNGV. The CDR3 length is 16 residues. Trimming cost V 5 bases and J 8 bases; bases outside gene matches: 10. This CDR3 reads CASSQRWTSGRNTQYF. The CDR3 DNA is TGTGCCAGCAGCCAAAGATGGACTAGCGGGAGGAACACCCAGTACTTC.

V and J are TRBV28 and TRBJ2-3; 8 positions agree with TRBD2. The germline CDR1 and CDR2 sequences are MDHEN and SYDVKM. CDR3 size: 16 residues. The junction had 9 bases not matched to a gene; V was cut back by 7 bases and J by 0 bases. CDR3 sequence: CASTRLAPKSTDTQYF. Here the CDR3 DNA reads TGTGCCAGCACGCGACTAGCGCCCAAAAGCACAGATACGCAGTATTTT.

The rearrangement joins TRBV5-6 to TRBJ2-5, with TRBD1 matching 8 bases. Trimming at V came to 4 bases and at J to 3 bases, leaving 5 bases not matched to a gene. Germline values: CDR1 SGHDT, CDR2 YYEEEE. This CDR3 has 14 residues. CDR3 protein: CASSQTGGEETQYF. The CDR3 coding sequence is TGTGCCAGCAGCCAAACAGGGGGAGAAGAGACCCAGTACTTC.

The chain joins TRBV11-3 to TRBJ2-7, with no clear D. V was cut by 5 bases and J by 1 base, with 3 bases left in between. Per germline, CDR1 SGHNT and CDR2 YENEEA. The CDR3 is made up of 11 amino acids. CDR3 in DNA: TGTGCCAGCAGCCATTCCTACGAGCAGTACTTC. Residues: CASSHSYEQYF.

CDR3 nucleotides: TGTGCCAGCAGCGAGGGGCTCGATCAGCCCCAGCATTTT. Amino acid sequence: CASSEGLDQPQHF. The chain recombines TRBV7-3 with TRBJ1-5, with a tentative D call TRBD1 (5 bases). The CDR3 contains 13 residues. V gave up 5 bases and J gave up 5 bases, with 10 bases separating them. CDR1 is SGHTA, CDR2 FQGTGA, per germline. The whole variable domain, filled in from reference TRBV7-3 and TRBJ1-5, reads GAGVSQTPSNKVTEKGKYVELRCDPISGHTALYWYRQSLGQGPEFLIYFQGTGAADDSGLPNDRFFAVRPEGSVSTLKIQRTERGDSAVYLCASSEGLDQPQHFGDGTRLSIL.

V is TRBV11-1 and J is TRBJ2-5, with 9 bases identical to TRBD1. The trim removed 5 bases at V and 4 bases at J, leaving 17 bases unmatched. The CDR3 has 18 amino acids. Germline CDR1 SGHAT, CDR2 FQDESV (reference sequence). The CDR3 here is CASSVTNHGTGSSETQYF. CDR3 sequence (DNA): TGTGCCAGCAGCGTAACGAACCATGGGACAGGGTCCTCAGAGACCCAGTACTTC.

The V gene is TRBV10-1, the J gene TRBJ2-3; TRBD1 matches 11 bases. Trimming took 2 bases from V and 5 from J; bases not matched to a gene: 6. Germline loops: CDR1 WNHNN, CDR2 SYGVQD (reference sequence). The CDR3 has 16 residues. In DNA, the CDR3 is TGCGCCAGCAGTGAGGTGGGGGGACAGGGGGGAGATACGCAGTATTTT. Encoded protein: CASSEVGGQGGDTQYF.

This clone was observed a single time. The DNA for the CDR3 is TGTGCCAGCAGCCGAAGGCACGAGCAGTACTTC. Encoded protein: CASSRRHEQYF. V and J are TRBV6-1 and TRBJ2-7, with D unclear. Germline V gene data show CDR1 as MNHNS and CDR2 as SASEGT. The V end lost 6 bases, the J end lost 5 bases, and 8 bases lay between the germline ends. The CDR3 extends over 11 amino acids.

The V and J genes are TRBV5-1 and TRBJ2-1; D may be TRBD2 (7 bases). V was cut by 1 base and J by 10 bases, with 18 bases left in between. The CDR3 is 15 amino acids. Germline CDR1 and CDR2: SGHRS and YFSETQ. DNA of the CDR3: TGCGCCAGCAGCTTGTTCCCGCGGGAGCAGGGGGAGCAGTTCTTC. Protein sequence: CASSLFPREQGEQFF.

The chain carries TRBV5-4 and TRBJ2-7; 8 bases are shared with TRBD2. V dropped 4 bases and J dropped 7; count of bases not matched to a gene: 4. Germline V CDR1 and CDR2: SGHNT, YYREEE (reference sequence). The CDR3 is made up of 12 amino acids. The CDR3 loop is CASSPGGSEQYF. The CDR3 region has the DNA TGTGCCAGCAGCCCGGGAGGGTCTGAGCAGTACTTC.

The chain recombines TRBV5-4 with TRBJ2-3; 10 nucleotides agree with TRBD2. This CDR3 contains 18 residues. Trimming at V came to 4 bases and at J to 4 bases, leaving 15 bases not matched to a gene. Germline CDR1 SGHNT, CDR2 YYREEE (reference sequence). CDR3 DNA sequence: TGTGCCAGCAGCGCGACACAACGTACTAGCGGGAACTCAGATACGCAGTATTTT. Its translation is CASSATQRTSGNSDTQYF.

Concerning this clone itself: In the same sample, other DNA sequences code for this CDR3. DNA for the CDR3: TGTGCCAGCAGCTTAATTGGTTTTCACGAGCAGTACTTC. Protein sequence: CASSLIGFHEQYF. The chain joins TRBV11-2 to TRBJ2-7; D call uncertain. The V gene lost 2 bases and the J gene lost 5 bases, with 10 bases spanning the gap. The germline gives CDR1 SGHAT, CDR2 FQNNGV. The CDR3 spans 13 residues.